This TCR beta chain was identified during a study of immune evolution from preneoplasia to lung adenocarcinoma. Study-level points and caveats: Top clone frequencies peaked in normal lung, apparently declining through invasive adenocarcinoma. Normal lung had highest clonality; later lesions appeared denser, more diverse.

Germline V CDR1 and CDR2: SGHVS, FNYEAQ. The CDR3 consists of 14 residues. Trimming took off 5 bases at V and 7 bases at J, with 17 bases between the two ends. Sequencing used immunoSEQ multiplex PCR; TCRdb keeps in-frame clones, though not all of them. The repertoire holds about 3,900 clones, 76% seen once, with roughly an eighth in the top ten. Each case's diagnosis was confirmed by two pathologists on H&E. On this clone: The antigen remains unidentified.

The receptor comes from a person aged 70 to 85 with lung adenocarcinoma. The sequenced sample was FFPE minimally invasive lung adenocarcinoma tissue. The chain links TRBV7-6 to TRBJ2-5; unclear D gene. The DNA for the CDR3 is TGTGCCAGCAGCCCACGAGGACCCTCGGGGACCCAGTACTTC. Its protein product is CASSPRGPSGTQYF.